This T cell receptor (beta chain) is from a study of radiation and T cells in renal cell carcinoma (dated by TCRdb to about 2020). For the study in its entirety: TCR beta sequencing covered 53 samples in total, comprising about 26 tumors and approximately 27 peripheral blood samples. The last blood draw occurred 4 weeks after radiation, at the same time as nephrectomy. Across all 50 or so samples, 4,016,671 unique CDR3 nucleotide sequences, encoding roughly 2,600,000 unique CDR3 amino acid sequences, were identified.

The immunoSEQ kit was used, according to the manufacturer's recommendations, to generate TCR beta libraries from genomic DNA. To prepare the libraries, a first multiplex PCR with proprietary primers was run, followed by a second PCR that added unique barcodes, and a bead cleanup was done after each round. A kit-provided positive control reaction and a negative control reaction were included in every sample batch. The final libraries underwent checking on an Agilent 4200 TapeStation D1000 ScreenTape, volumetric pooling, and quantification by qPCR. Sequencing ran on an Illumina NextSeq500 with a MidOutput 150-cycle cartridge, using 156 Read1 and 15 Index1 cycles with kit custom primers. The pooled library was loaded at about 1 pM, with an approximately 21% PhiX control spiked in. The authors processed their data as follows. Vendor-processed data were analyzed in R, and a clonotype was defined as all T cells sharing the same CDR3 nucleotide sequence. In the clone abundance analyses, frequencies in each sample were normalized to that sample's 10,000 most abundant clones. Public T cell clones, averaging fewer than five per sample, were removed before analysis. Tumor-enriched clonotypes and baseline blood-enriched clonotypes were defined as those with an abundance difference of at least 32-fold between compartments. A beta-binomial differential abundance model was used to identify clonotypes that were expanded or contracted between blood time points. Tumor-blood repertoire similarity was measured with the Baroni-Urbani and Buser coefficient, and groups were compared using two-tailed Wilcoxon tests in R. Drawn from immuneACCESS, this table holds only the in-frame rearrangements with V and J called that TCRdb kept. Clones are partly lost; checked studies trace under half to an unresolved V gene and leave the rest unexplained. V and J calls and clone size are those listed in that table; D and trimming were worked out from the DNA. Counted in this sample were roughly 170,000 clones; about 87% of them appeared once. Around 11% of the sample is held by the ten biggest clonotypes.

The CDR3, from cysteine to phenylalanine, totals 16 residues. The entry retains the CDR3 DNA only, 48 bases that are in frame from base 1. V is cut back by 5 bases and J by 1 base, with 5 bases in the junction unmatched. The germline V gene encodes CDR1 SGHVS and CDR2 FNYEAQ. As concerns this clone: Its antigen is currently not known. No base quality values were provided; no much bigger clone lies one nucleotide off.

Beyond this particular receptor, the publication reports: In blood, the top tumor clonotypes increased between baseline and 2 weeks post-radiation and then shrank by 4 weeks, which suggests that tumor-resident clones expanded only transiently. Because no pretreatment tumor biopsies were available, whether clonotypes were present in the tumor at baseline could not be determined. Effects of radiation dose or scheduling on the TCR repertoire could not be addressed with the single-armed trial design. Dynamics of the blood repertoire were not tracked past 4 weeks after treatment.

The time point label of this sample denotes: blood 4 weeks post-SBRT, at nephrectomy. Taken with the paper, the label for treatment or condition translates to: 15 Gy SBRT to primary tumor, nephrectomy 4 weeks later. The samples were drawn from a clinical trial, where primary renal cell carcinomas were treated with 15 Gy of stereotactic body radiation therapy and then removed by nephrectomy 4 weeks afterward. To follow tumor-enriched clonotypes, peripheral blood was collected serially from radiation-treated patients at baseline and again at 2 weeks and 4 weeks after SBRT. All patients had renal cell carcinoma with clear cell pathology. Genomic DNA for TCR sequencing was prepared using the QIAamp DNA Blood Mini Kit (Qiagen). Samples were included in the analyses only if all quality control checks were passed.

This TCR came from a woman in her forties or fifties with renal cell carcinoma. Here the sequenced sample was blood, taken from a patient whose treatment included radiotherapy and nephrectomy. The chain employs TRBV7-6 and TRBJ2-2, with 9 bases in between that match TRBD2. The sequenced DNA is TGTGCCAGCAGCGTAATAGCGGGGGAGAACACCGGGGAGCTGTTTTTT. It codes for CASSVIAGENTGELFF.